Sequencing of this T cell receptor (beta chain) was carried out in a study of regulatory T cells in long-lasting Graves disease. Study conclusions and caveats: TCR diversity in persistent Graves' patients was below that of newly diagnosed ones.

As for time point: newly diagnosed GD, antithyroid drugs for less than 3 months. PBMC-derived RNA was used for the TCR library. The authors drew about 9 milliliters of peripheral blood into EDTA tubes. Investigators prepared the TCR beta libraries by applying iRepertoire HTBI primers and Arm-PCR of CDR3 regions. In the original processing: Sequenced samples collectively carried 55 to 80 TRBV and 11 to 15 TRBJ segments. A single record per CDR3 protein comes from TCRdb applying MiXCR to the multiplex PCR reads. The V and J calls, along with clone size, are taken from TCRdb and not from the paper's own processing. The sample lists around 480,000 distinct CDR3 sequences; roughly 16% were seen once. About this clonotype itself: The antigen remains undetermined.

Trimming removed 1 base from V and 10 bases from J; junction bases left unmatched: 5. Germline V gene sequence: CDR1 LGHNA, CDR2 YNFKEQ. The CDR3 is 13 residues long. A further study also used this sample, focusing on T cells in Graves' hyperthyroidism and ophthalmopathy. As that study records: It was considered stable Graves' hyperthyroidism when ophthalmopathy did not progress within 18 months.

This specimen consisted of peripheral blood mononuclear cells (PBMCs), obtained at new diagnosis, from a patient treated with antithyroid drugs. The rearrangement links TRBV4-2 to TRBJ2-3; TRBD2 matches at 7 bases. The receptor was derived from a woman aged 35-60 years with Graves disease. CDR3 residues: CASSQGGGDAQYF. DNA of the CDR3: TGTGCCAGCAGCCAAGGGGGGGGGGATGCGCAGTATTTT.